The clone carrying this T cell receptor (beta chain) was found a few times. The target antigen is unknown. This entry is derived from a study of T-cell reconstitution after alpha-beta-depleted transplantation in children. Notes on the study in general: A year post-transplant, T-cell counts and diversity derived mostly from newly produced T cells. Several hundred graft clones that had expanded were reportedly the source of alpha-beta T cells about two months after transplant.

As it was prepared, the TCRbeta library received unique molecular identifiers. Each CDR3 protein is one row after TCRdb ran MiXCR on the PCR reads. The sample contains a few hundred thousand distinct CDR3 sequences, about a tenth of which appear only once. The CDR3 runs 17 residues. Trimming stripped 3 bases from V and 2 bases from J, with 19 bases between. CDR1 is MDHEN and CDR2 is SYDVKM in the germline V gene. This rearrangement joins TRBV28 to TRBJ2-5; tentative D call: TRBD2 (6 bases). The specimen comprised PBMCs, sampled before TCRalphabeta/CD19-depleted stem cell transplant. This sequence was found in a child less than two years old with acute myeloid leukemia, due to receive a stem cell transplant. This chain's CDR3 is CASSFIDWEGRQETQYF. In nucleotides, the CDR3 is TGTGCCAGCAGTTTTATCGACTGGGAAGGGAGGCAAGAGACCCAGTACTTC.